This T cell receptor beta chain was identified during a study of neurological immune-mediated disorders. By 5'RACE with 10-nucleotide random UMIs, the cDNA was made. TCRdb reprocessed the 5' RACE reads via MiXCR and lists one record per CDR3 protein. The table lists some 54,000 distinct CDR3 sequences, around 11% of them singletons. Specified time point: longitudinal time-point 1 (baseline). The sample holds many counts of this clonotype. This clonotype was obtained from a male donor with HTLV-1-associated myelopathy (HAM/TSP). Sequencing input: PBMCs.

CDR3: CASSFGTDRNEQFF. CDR3 sequence (DNA): TGCGCCAGCAGCTTTGGGACAGATCGAAATGAGCAGTTCTTC. V is TRBV5-1 and J is TRBJ2-1; the match to TRBD1 covers 7 bases. This CDR3 contains 14 residues. Germline V gene data show CDR1 as SGHRS and CDR2 as YFSETQ. V was clipped by 2 bases and J by 7 bases; unmatched bases: 6.